These T cell receptor beta chains were read from a single sample in a study of T cell responses to AZD1222 COVID-19 vaccine. Libraries were prepared by immunoSEQ multiplex PCR; TCRdb keeps only in-frame clonotypes and omits some of them. This table has over 100,000 clones, roughly nine tenths appearing once. The sequenced sample was peripheral blood, obtained on day 0 of AZD1222 vaccination. Every receptor here comes from an adult in good health. Each CDR3 is given with its conserved first and last residue. D genes are given only for firm matches. Clone size is given for some rows only: seen once, a few or many times, or a class if the clone is expanded.

D gene	CDR3 length	clone size	J gene	V gene	CDR3 DNA	CDR3 protein
NA	17	NA	TRBJ2-7	TRBV18	TGTGCCAGCTCCCAAGCAGAGGGGCGGGGAGCCCTCGGGGAGCAGTACTTC	CASSQAEGRGALGEQYF
TRBD2	16	NA	TRBJ2-3	TRBV5-6	TGTGCCAGCAGCTTTCAGCGGGGGCCCGGCACAGATACGCAGTATTTT	CASSFQRGPGTDTQYF
NA	14	NA	TRBJ1-3	TRBV4-2	TGTGCCAGCAGCCAAGGTACAGGGGGAAACACCATATATTTT	CASSQGTGGNTIYF
NA	12	NA	TRBJ1-2	TRBV9	TGTGCCAGCAGCGGGGGTGTCTGGGGCTACACCTTC	CASSGGVWGYTF
TRBD2	15	NA	TRBJ2-2	TRBV11-3	TGTGCCAGCAGCCCCCAGCGGGGGGGCACCGGGGAGCTGTTTTTT	CASSPQRGGTGELFF
TRBD1	13	NA	TRBJ1-5	TRBV5-1	TGCGCCAGCAGCTTGGACAGGGGGCAGCCCCAGCATTTT	CASSLDRGQPQHF
NA	12	NA	TRBJ2-7	TRBV12-3/TRBV12-4	TGTGCCAGCAGTTTAGCGTCCTACGAGCAGTACTTC	CASSLASYEQYF
NA	14	NA	TRBJ1-6	TRBV7-9	TGTGCCAGCAGCACACGAAGGCTAGATTCACCCCTCCACTTT	CASSTRRLDSPLHF
TRBD1	15	NA	TRBJ1-1	TRBV18	TGTGCCAGCTCACCTGACAGGGTTGTGAACACTGAAGCTTTCTTT	CASSPDRVVNTEAFF
NA	16	NA	TRBJ1-4	TRBV6-1	TGTGCCAGCAGTGAAGCCTACGGAAGGGCCAATGAAAAACTGTTTTTT	CASSEAYGRANEKLFF
NA	13	NA	TRBJ2-7	TRBV7-9	TGTGCCAGCAGCTTACCTTCCTCCTACGAGCAGTACTTC	CASSLPSSYEQYF
NA	16	NA	TRBJ1-4	TRBV5-1	TGCGCCAGCAGCTTGGATCAGGGAGCAACTAATGAAAAACTGTTTTTT	CASSLDQGATNEKLFF
NA	12	NA	TRBJ2-2	TRBV6-4	TGTGCCAACCAACTTATTAACCAAACCAAATTTTTT	CANQLINQTKFF
NA	15	once	TRBJ1-1	TRBV9	TGTGCCAGCAGCCCCGGCGGGTTGGGGAACACTGAAGCTTTCTTT	CASSPGGLGNTEAFF
TRBD1	13	NA	TRBJ1-3	TRBV5-1	TGCGCCAGCAGCCAACAGGGGGGGGACACCATATATTTT	CASSQQGGDTIYF
TRBD1	15	NA	TRBJ1-5	TRBV27	TGTGCCAGCAGTTTAGGACAGGGTAGCAATCAGCCCCAGCATTTT	CASSLGQGSNQPQHF
NA	15	few	TRBJ2-5	TRBV19	TGTGCCAGTAGTCCTTACGGGGGCGAGGGAGAGACCCAGTACTTC	CASSPYGGEGETQYF
TRBD1	15	NA	TRBJ1-1	TRBV18	TGTGCCAGCTCACCCGACAGGGGGGTGAACACTGAAGCTTTCTTT	CASSPDRGVNTEAFF
NA	15	NA	TRBJ1-2	TRBV7-9	TGTGCCAGCAGCTCCTCACAGGGATGGGGCTATGGCTACACCTTC	CASSSSQGWGYGYTF
TRBD1	16	NA	TRBJ2-7	TRBV2	TGTGCCAGCATCGAGGAAAACTGGACAGGGCTCTACGAGCAGTACTTC	CASIEENWTGLYEQYF
TRBD1	11	NA	TRBJ1-1	TRBV19	TGTGCCAGCAGGGGGTACACTGAAGCTTTCTTT	CASRGYTEAFF
NA	13	NA	TRBJ1-2	TRBV2	TGTGCCAGCAGTGTGCCCGCCGGGACAGGCTACACCTTC	CASSVPAGTGYTF
NA	17	NA	TRBJ1-5	TRBV4-1	TGCGCCAGCAGCCAAGATAACCCAGGGATGGGCAATCAGCCCCAGCATTTT	CASSQDNPGMGNQPQHF
NA	13	few	TRBJ2-7	TRBV6-1	TGTGCCAGCAGTGATGGCCCGACCTACGAGCAGTACTTC	CASSDGPTYEQYF